These 23 T cell receptor beta chains share one sample of origin, sequenced in a study of radiotherapy plus CTLA-4 blockade in lung cancer. Only in-frame clones appear in the TCRdb table, and some are missing; sequencing was by immunoSEQ multiplex PCR. The sample lists some 70,000 clones, about 83% occurring once. Sequencing used peripheral blood, obtained from a patient treated with radiotherapy plus ipilimumab. The receptors originated from a human donor with non-small cell lung cancer who had a partial response to radiotherapy plus ipilimumab.

The rearrangement uses TRBV9 and TRBJ1-1, with 7 bases lining up with TRBD1. The CDR3 is made up of 14 amino acids. V trimming: 5 bases; J trimming: 0 bases; junction bases outside the gene matches: 4. Germline CDR1 SGDLS, CDR2 YYNGEE. The CDR3 loop is CASRRDSMNTEAFF. The CDR3, as DNA: TGTGCCAGCAGGCGGGACAGCATGAACACTGAAGCTTTCTTT.

This chain joins TRBV7-3 and TRBJ1-3; possible D gene TRBD1, 6 bases. Trimming shortened V by 2 bases and J by 2 bases, and 10 bases separated the two germline ends. Per germline, CDR1 SGHTA and CDR2 FQGTGA. The CDR3 is 15 residues long. CDR3 loop: CASSLVGDTGNTIYF. The CDR3 DNA reads as TGTGCCAGCAGCTTAGTCGGGGACACTGGAAACACCATATATTTT.

The chain couples TRBV15 to TRBJ1-5; a possible D gene is TRBD1 (5 bases). From germline, CDR1 is LNHNV and CDR2 YYDKDF (reference sequence). The germline V and J ends were trimmed by 0 bases and 3 bases, with 12 bases remaining between them. The CDR3 is made up of 16 amino acids. The CDR3 nucleotides read TGTGCCACCAGCAGAGAAAAGGGGATCACCAATCAGCCCCAGCATTTT. Amino acids: CATSREKGITNQPQHF.

The chain's CDR3 is CAWESRREKDTQYF. CDR3 nucleotides: TGTGCCTGGGAAAGCCGGCGGGAGAAAGATACGCAGTATTTT. V usage is TRBV30 and J usage is TRBJ2-3; 7 bases line up with TRBD2. V was clipped by 5 bases and J by 5 bases; unmatched bases: 10. The germline V gene has CDR1 GTSNPN and CDR2 SVGIG (reference sequence). CDR3 length: 14 residues.

This chain links TRBV5-1 with TRBJ2-3; 8 nucleotides line up with TRBD1. The germline V gene encodes CDR1 SGHRS and CDR2 YFSETQ. The V and J ends lost 0 bases and 7 bases, in that order; junction bases with no gene match: 4. The CDR3 runs to 14 residues. The CDR3 is CASSLAQGANTQYF. DNA for the CDR3: TGCGCCAGCAGCTTGGCCCAGGGGGCGAATACGCAGTATTTT. The full variable domain, completed using reference TRBV5-1 and TRBJ2-3, is KAGVTQTPRYLIKTRGQQVTLSCSPISGHRSVSWYQQTPGQGLQFLFEYFSETQRNKGNFPGRFSGRQFSNSRSEMNVSTLELGDSALYLCASSLAQGANTQYFGPGTRLTVL.

This chain uses TRBV6-1 with TRBJ1-3; 9 positions agree with TRBD1. Germline V gene sequence: CDR1 MNHNS, CDR2 SASEGT. The V gene end was trimmed by 6 bases and the J gene end by 3 bases; junction bases not matched to a gene: 6. The CDR3 spans 15 residues. CDR3: CASRGQGGNGNTIYF. CDR3 DNA: TGTGCCAGCAGGGGACAGGGAGGAAATGGAAACACCATATATTTT.

The V call is TRBV6-1, the J call TRBJ2-2, with 7 bases lining up with TRBD1. J lost 4 bases, V lost 8 bases, and 10 bases had no gene match. This CDR3 is built from 15 residues. CDR1 is MNHNS, CDR2 SASEGT, per germline. CDR3 protein: CASSPTGWSTGELFF. The CDR3, as DNA: TGTGCCAGCTCACCGACAGGGTGGAGCACCGGGGAGCTGTTTTTT.

V and J are TRBV7-9 and TRBJ1-3; TRBD1 might be the D (5 bases). The CDR3 extends over 15 amino acids. Looked up from germline, CDR1 is SEHNR and CDR2 is FQNEAQ (reference sequence). V was clipped by 5 bases and J by 2 bases, with 13 bases between them. CDR3 amino acids: CASSPGGGAGNTIYF. Here the CDR3 DNA reads TGTGCCAGCAGCCCCGGGGGGGGTGCTGGAAACACCATATATTTT.

The chain is built from TRBV7-2 and TRBJ1-1; 9 bases fit TRBD1. Germline V gives CDR1 SGHTA, CDR2 FQGNSA. Germline trimming cut 6 bases from V and 2 bases from J; bases unmatched to any gene: 4. This CDR3 has 14 residues. The DNA of the CDR3 is TGTGCCAGCAGAACAGGGGGCAGTAACACTGAAGCTTTCTTT. Translation: CASRTGGSNTEAFF.

On this clone itself: The sample carries other DNA sequences with the same CDR3. The genes are TRBV27 and TRBJ1-2, with 8 bases aligning to TRBD1. The CDR3 has 13 amino acids. Germline CDR1 and CDR2: MNHEY and SMNVEV (reference sequence). Trimming took 6 bases from V and 4 from J; bases not matched to a gene: 4. CDR3 loop: CASSLGQGYGYTF. The CDR3 DNA reads TGTGCCAGCAGCCTAGGACAGGGCTATGGCTACACCTTC.

This chain links TRBV19 with TRBJ1-4, with TRBD1 matching 7 bases. Trimming removed 5 bases from V and 12 bases from J; junction bases left unmatched: 6. The CDR3 has 12 residues. The V gene's germline CDR1 is LNHDA and CDR2 SQIVND (reference sequence). The chain's CDR3 is CASSPPRGQLFF. DNA of the CDR3: TGTGCCAGTAGTCCACCAAGGGGGCAACTGTTTTTT.

CDR3 sequence reads: CASSPQGHPNTEAFF. The CDR3 bases are TGTGCCAGCTCACCTCAGGGACACCCGAACACTGAAGCTTTCTTT. V and J are TRBV18 and TRBJ1-1; possibly TRBD1 for D (6 bases). The CDR3 totals 15 residues. The V end was cut by 3 bases, the J end by 1 base, with 12 bases between. Germline V gene lookup returns CDR1 KGHSH and CDR2 LQKENI.

The chain couples TRBV9 to TRBJ2-1; 14 bases fit TRBD2. The CDR3 covers 15 residues. Trimming at V came to 4 bases and at J to 6 bases, leaving 3 bases not matched to a gene. The germline V gene has CDR1 SGDLS and CDR2 YYNGEE. In DNA, the CDR3 is TGTGCCAGCAGCTGGACTAGCGGGGGGAGCAATGAGCAGTTCTTC. It translates to CASSWTSGGSNEQFF. Combining the CDR3 with reference TRBV9 and TRBJ2-1 gives the whole variable domain DSGVTQTPKHLITATGQRVTLRCSPRSGDLSVYWYQQSLDQGLQFLIQYYNGEERAKGNILERFSAQQFPDLHSELNLSSLELGDSALYFCASSWTSGGSNEQFFGPGTRLTVL.

V usage is TRBV11-2 and J usage is TRBJ2-7, with TRBD2 matching over 7 bases. Germline V CDR1 and CDR2: SGHAT, FQNNGV. The ends lost 5 bases at V and 1 base at J; junction bases unmatched: 11. The CDR3 runs to 16 residues. The CDR3 protein is CASSPTGGSRSYEQYF. In DNA, the CDR3 is TGTGCCAGCAGCCCGACTGGCGGGAGTAGGTCCTACGAGCAGTACTTC.

The CDR3 region is CASSLLAGEGNTQYF. CDR3 bases: TGCGCCAGCAGCTTGTTGGCGGGAGAGGGAAATACGCAGTATTTT. This chain uses TRBV5-1 with TRBJ2-3; 7 nucleotides match TRBD2. CDR3 size: 15 residues. V gave up 1 base and J gave up 7 bases; unmatched junction bases: 9. Germline assignment: CDR1 SGHRS and CDR2 YFSETQ.

The rearrangement uses TRBV7-2 and TRBJ1-4; TRBD1 matches at 7 bases. The CDR3 totals 15 residues. V lost 3 bases to trimming and J lost 8 bases; unmatched junction nucleotides: 9. Germline V gene sequence: CDR1 SGHTA, CDR2 FQGNSA. The CDR3 region has the DNA TGTGCCAGCAGCTTGGACACAGGGGCGCGGGAAAAACTGTTTTTT. It yields the protein CASSLDTGAREKLFF. The full variable domain, completed using reference TRBV7-2 and TRBJ1-4, is GAGVSQSPSNKVTEKGKDVELRCDPISGHTALYWYRQSLGQGLEFLIYFQGNSAPDKSGLPSDRFSAERTGGSVSTLTIQRTQQEDSAVYLCASSLDTGAREKLFFGSGTQLSVL.

V is TRBV2 and J is TRBJ2-1; tentatively, D is TRBD2 (6 bases). The V gene's germline CDR1 is SNHLY and CDR2 FYNNEI. V lost 10 bases, J lost 8 bases, and 21 bases lay in between. The CDR3 sequence is 14 residues long. The CDR3 DNA reads as TGTGCCACACGAACCTCTAGCGCGCAGGATGAGCAGTTCTTC. Protein: CATRTSSAQDEQFF.

This clone was picked up a small number of times. This rearrangement joins TRBV11-3 to TRBJ2-2; possible D gene TRBD2, 7 bases. Germline CDR1 and CDR2: SGHNT and YENEEA. V lost 5 bases, J lost 7 bases, and 17 bases lay in between. This CDR3 comprises 15 residues. The CDR3 loop is CASSPSRGGGGELFF. DNA for the CDR3: TGTGCCAGCAGCCCCAGCCGGGGAGGGGGCGGGGAGCTGTTTTTT.

The rearrangement joins TRBV7-3 to TRBJ2-2; D gene ambiguous. The CDR3 totals 12 residues. Germline V gene lookup returns CDR1 SGHTA and CDR2 FQGTGA. V was cut by 8 bases and J by 3 bases, with 7 bases left in between. CDR3 sequence reads: CASGQDTGELFF. The DNA for the CDR3 is TGTGCCAGCGGCCAGGACACCGGGGAGCTGTTTTTT.

The chain uses TRBV4-1 and TRBJ1-5; TRBD1 agrees at 7 bases. There are 16 residues in the CDR3. J was trimmed by 3 bases and V by 0 bases; bases with no gene match: 5. CDR1 MGHRA and CDR2 YSYEKL come from the germline V gene. DNA for the CDR3: TGCGCCAGCAGCCAAGAAGGGGGACAGACCAATCAGCCCCAGCATTTT. Its translation is CASSQEGGQTNQPQHF.

The chain carries TRBV14 and TRBJ1-2; no reliable D call. CDR3 length: 12 amino acids. Germline assignment: CDR1 SGHDN and CDR2 FVKESK. Deletions cut 5 bases from V and 2 bases from J, with 6 bases between. CDR3 sequence (DNA): TGTGCCAGCAGCAACTACAACTATGGCTACACCTTC. Its protein is CASSNYNYGYTF.

V usage is TRBV13 and J usage is TRBJ2-1; 11 nucleotides align to TRBD2. Unmatched junction bases numbered 13, after V lost 0 bases and J lost 6 bases. Germline CDR1 is PRHDT and CDR2 is FYEKMQ (reference sequence). The length of the CDR3 is 19 residues. CDR3 loop: CASSLGRLAGGSRVNEQFF. CDR3 nucleotide sequence: TGTGCCAGCAGCTTAGGCCGTCTAGCGGGAGGATCACGTGTCAATGAGCAGTTCTTC.

The V and J genes are TRBV5-1 and TRBJ2-7, with TRBD1 matching over 8 bases. With 0 bases clipped from V and 5 bases from J, the junction kept 4 bases outside the gene matches. Looked up from germline, CDR1 is SGHRS and CDR2 is YFSETQ. The CDR3 sequence is 14 residues long. CDR3 nucleotide sequence: TGCGCCAGCAGCTTGGGGCAGGGGGCCAACGAGCAGTACTTC. Amino acids: CASSLGQGANEQYF.